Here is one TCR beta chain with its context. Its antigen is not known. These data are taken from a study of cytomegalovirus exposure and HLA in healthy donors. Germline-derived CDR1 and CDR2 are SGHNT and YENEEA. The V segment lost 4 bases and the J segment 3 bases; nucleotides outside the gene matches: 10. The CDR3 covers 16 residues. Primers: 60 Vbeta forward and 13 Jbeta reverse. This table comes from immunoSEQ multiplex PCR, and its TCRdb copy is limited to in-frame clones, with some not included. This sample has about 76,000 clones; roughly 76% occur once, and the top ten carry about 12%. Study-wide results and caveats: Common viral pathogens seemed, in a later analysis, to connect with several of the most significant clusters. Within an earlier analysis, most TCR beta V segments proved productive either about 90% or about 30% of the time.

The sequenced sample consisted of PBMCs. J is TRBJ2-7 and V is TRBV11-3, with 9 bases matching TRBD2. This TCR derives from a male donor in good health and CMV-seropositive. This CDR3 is CASSSRVVAGDYEQYF. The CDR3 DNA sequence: TGTGCCAGCAGCTCCCGGGTGGTAGCGGGGGACTACGAGCAGTACTTC.